This TCR beta chain was identified during a study of T cells in Graves' hyperthyroidism and ophthalmopathy. This clonotype was counted at least ten times. The CDR3 has 17 amino acids. V lost 1 base, J lost 9 bases, and 25 bases lay in between. Germline CDR1 is MNHNS and CDR2 is SASEGT. RNA transcripts served as the template for amplifying TCR beta CDR3 regions. Carried out on the TCR CDR3, a first-round RT-PCR used the HTBI primer set. TCRdb re-called the multiplex PCR reads through MiXCR, storing one row per CDR3 protein. The sample contains around 300,000 distinct CDR3 sequences, approximately 14% of which appear only once.

The sequenced sample was blood. The chain joins TRBV6-1 to TRBJ2-7, with D possibly called TRBD1 or TRBD2 (5 bases each). The TCR sequence derives from a woman aged 40 to 50 with Graves' ophthalmopathy. The CDR3 DNA sequence: TGTGCCAGCAGTGAAGAATCGGGGCCGGGCACGAGGGTTGGGCAGTACTTC. Protein: CASSEESGPGTRVGQYF.